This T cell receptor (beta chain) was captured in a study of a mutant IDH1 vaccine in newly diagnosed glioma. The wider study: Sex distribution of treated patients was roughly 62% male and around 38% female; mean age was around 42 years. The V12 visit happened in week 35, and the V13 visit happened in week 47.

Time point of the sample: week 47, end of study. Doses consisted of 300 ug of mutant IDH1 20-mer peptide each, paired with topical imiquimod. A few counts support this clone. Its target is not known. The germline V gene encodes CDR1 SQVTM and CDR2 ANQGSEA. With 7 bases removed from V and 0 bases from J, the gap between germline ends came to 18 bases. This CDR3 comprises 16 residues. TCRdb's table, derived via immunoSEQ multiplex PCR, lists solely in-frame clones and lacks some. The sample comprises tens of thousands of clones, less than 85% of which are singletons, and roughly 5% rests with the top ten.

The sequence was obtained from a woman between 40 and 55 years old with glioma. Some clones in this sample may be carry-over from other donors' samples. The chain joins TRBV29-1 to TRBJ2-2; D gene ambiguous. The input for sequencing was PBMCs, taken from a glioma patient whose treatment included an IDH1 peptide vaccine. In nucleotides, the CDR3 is TGCAGCGCTGTTTCCCTTGTGGACCCGAACACCGGGGAGCTGTTTTTT. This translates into CSAVSLVDPNTGELFF.